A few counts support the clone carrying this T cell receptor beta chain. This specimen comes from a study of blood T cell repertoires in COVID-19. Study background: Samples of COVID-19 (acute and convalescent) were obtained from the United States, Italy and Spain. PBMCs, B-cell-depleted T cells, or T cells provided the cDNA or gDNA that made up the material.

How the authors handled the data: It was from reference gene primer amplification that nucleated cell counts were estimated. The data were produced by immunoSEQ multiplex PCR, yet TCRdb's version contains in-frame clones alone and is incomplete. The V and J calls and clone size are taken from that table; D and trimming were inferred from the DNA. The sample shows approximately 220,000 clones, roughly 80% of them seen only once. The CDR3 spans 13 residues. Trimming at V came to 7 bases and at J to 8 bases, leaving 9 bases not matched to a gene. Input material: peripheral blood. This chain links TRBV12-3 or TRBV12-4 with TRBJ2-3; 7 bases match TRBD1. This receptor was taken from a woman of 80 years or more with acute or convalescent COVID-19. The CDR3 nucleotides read TGTGCCAGCACCACCCACAACAGGGGTACGCAGTATTTT. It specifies CASTTHNRGTQYF.